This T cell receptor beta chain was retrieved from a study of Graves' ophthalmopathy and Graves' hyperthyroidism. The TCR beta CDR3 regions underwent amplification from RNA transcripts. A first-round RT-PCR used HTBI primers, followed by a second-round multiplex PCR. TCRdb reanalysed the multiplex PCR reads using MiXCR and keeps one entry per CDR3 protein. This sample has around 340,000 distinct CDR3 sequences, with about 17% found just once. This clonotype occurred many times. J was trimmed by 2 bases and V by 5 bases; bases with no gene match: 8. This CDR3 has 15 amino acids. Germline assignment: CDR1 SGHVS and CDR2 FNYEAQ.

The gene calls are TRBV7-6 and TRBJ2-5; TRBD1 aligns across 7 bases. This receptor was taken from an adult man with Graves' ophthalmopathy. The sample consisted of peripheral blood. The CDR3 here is CASSRRQGWQETQYF. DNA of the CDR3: TGTGCCAGCAGCAGACGACAGGGTTGGCAAGAGACCCAGTACTTC.